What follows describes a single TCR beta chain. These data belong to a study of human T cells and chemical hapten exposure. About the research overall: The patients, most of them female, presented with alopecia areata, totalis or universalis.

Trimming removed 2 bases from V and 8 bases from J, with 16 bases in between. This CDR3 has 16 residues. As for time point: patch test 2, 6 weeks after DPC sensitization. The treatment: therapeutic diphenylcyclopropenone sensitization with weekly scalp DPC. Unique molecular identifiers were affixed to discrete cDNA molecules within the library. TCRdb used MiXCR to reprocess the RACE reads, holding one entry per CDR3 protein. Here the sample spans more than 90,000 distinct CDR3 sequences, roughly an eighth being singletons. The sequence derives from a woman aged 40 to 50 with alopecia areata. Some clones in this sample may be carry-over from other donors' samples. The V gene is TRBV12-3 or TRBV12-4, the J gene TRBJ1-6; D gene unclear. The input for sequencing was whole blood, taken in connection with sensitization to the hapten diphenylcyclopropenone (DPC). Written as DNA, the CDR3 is TGTGCCAGCAGTTTACAACAAATCCAACTCCATTCACCCCTCCACTTT. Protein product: CASSLQQIQLHSPLHF.